This TCR beta chain was documented in a study of cytomegalovirus exposure and HLA in healthy donors. The CDR3 has 12 residues. Trimming took 4 bases from V and 5 from J, leaving 9 bases between them. In germline, CDR1 is ENHRY, CDR2 SYGVKD. PCR primers comprised 60 Vbeta and 13 Jbeta primers. Only in-frame clones appear in the TCRdb table, and some are missing; sequencing was by immunoSEQ multiplex PCR. The sample consists of some 100,000 clones, 65% to 80% of them appearing once. The source of this sequence is a woman younger than 35 in good health and CMV-seropositive. The sequencing input was PBMCs. V usage is TRBV10-3 and J usage is TRBJ2-7; maybe TRBD1 (5 bases). The CDR3 spells CAISAPGNEQYF. Written as DNA, the CDR3 is TGTGCCATCAGTGCCCCAGGGAACGAGCAGTACTTC.